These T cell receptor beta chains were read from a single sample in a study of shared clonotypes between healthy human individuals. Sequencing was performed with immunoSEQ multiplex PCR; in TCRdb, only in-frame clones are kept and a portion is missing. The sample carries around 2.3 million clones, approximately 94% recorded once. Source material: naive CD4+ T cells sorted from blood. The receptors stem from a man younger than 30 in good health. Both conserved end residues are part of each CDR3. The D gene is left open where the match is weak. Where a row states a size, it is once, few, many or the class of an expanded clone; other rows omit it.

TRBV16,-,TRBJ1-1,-,TGTGCCAGCAGCCAAGTCAGGGTAACTGAAGCTTTCTTT,CASSQVRVTEAFF
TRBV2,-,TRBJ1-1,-,TGTGCCAGCAAGTCCGGTATAAACACTGAAGCTTTCTTT,CASKSGINTEAFF
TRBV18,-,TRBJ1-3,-,TGTGCCAGCTCACCACCGGGTCAGTTTGGAAACACCATATATTTT,CASSPPGQFGNTIYF
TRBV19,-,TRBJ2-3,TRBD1,TGTGCCAGTAAGGCAGGGGGACGCACAGATACGCAGTATTTT,CASKAGGRTDTQYF
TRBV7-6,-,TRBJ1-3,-,TGTGCCAGCAGCTTAGTTCCAGGGCAGGGAAACACCATATATTTT,CASSLVPGQGNTIYF
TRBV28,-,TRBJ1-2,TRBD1,TGTGCCAGCAGTAAAAAGGGATCCGGGACAGGGGGGTACGAGGGCTACACCTTC,CASSKKGSGTGGYEGYTF
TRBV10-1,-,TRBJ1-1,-,TGCGCCAGCAGTGAAAGTTCGGGGAACACTGAAGCTTTCTTT,CASSESSGNTEAFF
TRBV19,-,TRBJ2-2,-,TGTGCCAGTAGTATTTCGGGAACGAACACCGGGGAGCTGTTTTTT,CASSISGTNTGELFF
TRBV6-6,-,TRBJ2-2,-,TGTGCCAGCAGTCCCCCGGGGAACGGGGAGCTGTTTTTT,CASSPPGNGELFF
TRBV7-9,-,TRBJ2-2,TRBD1,TGTGCCAGCAGCCGGACAGGGGATGTCGGGGAGCTGTTTTTT,CASSRTGDVGELFF
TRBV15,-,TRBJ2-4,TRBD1,TGTGCCACCAGCAGAAAAACCGGACAGGGGGCGAACATTCAGTACTTC,CATSRKTGQGANIQYF
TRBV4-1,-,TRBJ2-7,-,TGCGCCAGCAGCCAAGAGGGGATAAAGGGCTACGAGCAGTACTTC,CASSQEGIKGYEQYF
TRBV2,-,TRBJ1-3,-,TGTGCCAGCAGTGAAGACCGGTTCTCTGGAAACACCATATATTTT,CASSEDRFSGNTIYF
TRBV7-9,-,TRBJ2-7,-,TGTGCCAGCAGCTTCGGAGGCCTCTCCGAGCAGTACTTC,CASSFGGLSEQYF
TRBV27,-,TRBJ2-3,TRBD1,TGTGCCAGCAGCTCCCCTTCCGGGACAGGGTCAGATACGCAGTATTTT,CASSSPSGTGSDTQYF
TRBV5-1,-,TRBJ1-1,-,TGCGCCAGCAGCCGCGGGACCGAGAACACTGAAGCTTTCTTT,CASSRGTENTEAFF
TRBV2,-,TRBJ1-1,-,TGTGCCAGCAGTGAAAAGGTAGACGCTTTCTTT,CASSEKVDAFF
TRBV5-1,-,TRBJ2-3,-,TGCGCCAGCAGCTTGGCGGCCTTAGCGTCAGATACGCAGTATTTT,CASSLAALASDTQYF
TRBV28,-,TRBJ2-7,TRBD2,TGTGCCAGCAAACCTAGCGGCTCCTACGAGCAGTACTTC,CASKPSGSYEQYF
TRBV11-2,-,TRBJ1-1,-,TGTGCCAGCAGCTCAGTAGGGCAGGGTAACGCTGAAGCTTTCTTT,CASSSVGQGNAEAFF
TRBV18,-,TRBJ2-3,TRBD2,TGTGCCAGCTCACAAACTAGCGGCACAGATACGCAGTATTTT,CASSQTSGTDTQYF
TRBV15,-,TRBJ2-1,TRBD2,TGTGCCACCAGCATAGGACTAGCGGGAGGGCTCAATGAGCAGTTCTTC,CATSIGLAGGLNEQFF
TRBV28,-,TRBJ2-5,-,TGTGCCAGCAGCCACCGGACGGGCCAAGAGACCCAGTACTTC,CASSHRTGQETQYF
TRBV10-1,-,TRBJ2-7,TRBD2,TGCGCCAGCAGTGAATCTAGCGGCCGTCACGAGCAGTACTTC,CASSESSGRHEQYF
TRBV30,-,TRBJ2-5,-,TGTGCCTCCCCGACAGGAGCTGGGGAGACCCAGTACTTC,CASPTGAGETQYF
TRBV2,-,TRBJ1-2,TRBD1,TGTGCCAGCAGCGGTTACAGGGGTAGGGGCTACACCTTC,CASSGYRGRGYTF
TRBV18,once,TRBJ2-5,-,TGTGCCAGCTCACCCCGGAGCGGCGACGGGACCCAGTACTTC,CASSPRSGDGTQYF
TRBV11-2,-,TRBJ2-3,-,TGTGCCAGCAGCTTTCGACTAGTCGGGGCCACCGTGGTTACGCAGTATTTT,CASSFRLVGATVVTQYF
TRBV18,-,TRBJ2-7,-,TGTGCCAGCTCACTGGGTGGACAGTACGAGCAGTACTTC,CASSLGGQYEQYF
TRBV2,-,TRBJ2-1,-,TGTGCCAGCAAGGGGGATGTATCCTACAATGAGCAGTTCTTC,CASKGDVSYNEQFF
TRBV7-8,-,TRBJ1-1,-,TGTGCCAGCAGCTTAAGTCACGGGAACACTGAAGCTTTCTTT,CASSLSHGNTEAFF
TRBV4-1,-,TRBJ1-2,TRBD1,TGCGCCAGCAGCCAGGCTGACAGGGCCTCTGGCTACACCTTC,CASSQADRASGYTF